A single sample gave rise to the 6 T cell receptor beta chains below, sequenced in a study of response to subunit inactivated influenza vaccine. TCRdb redid the calling of the RT-PCR reads with MiXCR, one entry per CDR3 protein. Counted here are hundreds of thousands of distinct CDR3 sequences, roughly 27% occurring once; the ten biggest clones make up 1.5% to 2%. The source was CD4+ T cells sorted from PBMCs, collected about 5 days after vaccination. These receptors came from a man aged 45-65 years who received an inactivated influenza vaccine.

The chain combines TRBV7-9 with TRBJ1-1; no clear D gene. Trimming stripped 3 bases from V and 4 bases from J, with 9 bases between. The CDR3 is made up of 13 amino acids. Germline V gene data show CDR1 as SEHNR and CDR2 as FQNEAQ (reference sequence). CDR3 amino acids: CASSFFAGTEAFF. DNA of the CDR3: TGTGCCAGCAGCTTTTTTGCGGGCACTGAAGCTTTCTTT.

The chain is built from TRBV20-1 and TRBJ2-7; D is unresolved. Trimming pared 4 bases from V and 3 bases from J, leaving 10 bases between. CDR3 length: 12 residues. Germline V gives CDR1 DFQATT, CDR2 SNEGSKA (reference sequence). CDR3 amino acids: CSATRNLYEQYF. The CDR3 nucleotides are TGCAGTGCTACCAGAAACCTCTACGAGCAGTACTTC.

The chain uses TRBV5-1 and TRBJ2-3, with 9 bases aligning to TRBD1. This CDR3 is built from 15 residues. V gave up 3 bases and J gave up 7 bases; unmatched junction bases: 9. Germline V gene sequence: CDR1 SGHRS, CDR2 YFSETQ. In nucleotides, the CDR3 is TGCGCCAGCAGCTCCCGGGACAGGGAGGGGAATACGCAGTATTTT. Protein sequence: CASSSRDREGNTQYF. Drawing the rest from reference TRBV5-1 and TRBJ2-3, the complete variable domain is KAGVTQTPRYLIKTRGQQVTLSCSPISGHRSVSWYQQTPGQGLQFLFEYFSETQRNKGNFPGRFSGRQFSNSRSEMNVSTLELGDSALYLCASSSRDREGNTQYFGPGTRLTVL.

The gene calls are TRBV6-2 or TRBV6-3 and TRBJ2-7; TRBD2 is a possible D gene (6 bases). Germline values: CDR1 MNHEY, CDR2 SVGEGT. CDR3 length: 15 residues. The V end was cut by 1 base, the J end by 0 bases, with 10 bases between. CDR3: CASSYLAGSSYEQYF. In DNA, the CDR3 is TGTGCCAGCAGTTACTTGGCGGGGAGCTCCTACGAGCAGTACTTC.

This sequence joins TRBV12-3 or TRBV12-4 and TRBJ2-7; D call uncertain. The CDR3 covers 14 residues. V was shortened by 2 bases and J by 4 bases, with 12 bases between the two germline ends. CDR3 sequence reads: CASSLSQVTYEQYF. CDR3 nucleotide sequence: TGTGCCAGCAGTTTATCGCAGGTTACTTACGAGCAGTACTTC.

This clonotype was detected only a few times. The chain recombines TRBV10-3 with TRBJ1-4, with D hard to call. Trimming cost V 6 bases and J 7 bases, with 9 bases left between them. This CDR3 contains 12 residues. The germline gives CDR1 ENHRY, CDR2 SYGVKD. CDR3 DNA sequence: TGTGCCATCAGCAGAAACAGTGAAAAACTGTTTTTT. It translates to CAISRNSEKLFF.